Listed here are 30 T cell receptor beta chains from one sample, sequenced in a study of blood T cell repertoires in COVID-19. Measured with immunoSEQ multiplex PCR; TCRdb has only the in-frame clones, and not every one. The profile covers roughly 99,000 clones, with about nine tenths appearing a single time and approximately 1.2% taken by the ten largest. The sequencing sample was made of peripheral blood. The source of these receptors is a woman aged 25 to 39 with acute or convalescent COVID-19.

The chain is built from TRBV7-9 and TRBJ2-7; 11 bases match TRBD2. Per the germline V gene, CDR1 is SEHNR and CDR2 is FQNEAQ (reference sequence). V was clipped by 6 bases and J by 2 bases; unmatched bases: 9. The CDR3 spans 16 residues. DNA for the CDR3: TGTGCCAGCAGACCTACTAGCGGGGGAACGGCCTACGAGCAGTACTTC. It encodes CASRPTSGGTAYEQYF.

The chain uses TRBV3-1 (or the pseudogene TRBV3-2) and TRBJ1-2; D not resolved. In germline, CDR1 is LGHDT, CDR2 YNNKEL (reference sequence). Deletions cut 0 bases from V and 8 bases from J, with 19 bases between. The CDR3 covers 16 residues. The CDR3 DNA sequence: TGTGCCAGCAGCCAAGAAAGGTCGGTGAGGATATTAGGCTACACCTTC. It encodes CASSQERSVRILGYTF.

This chain uses TRBV29-1 with TRBJ1-2, with 12 bases fitting TRBD1. This CDR3 comprises 15 residues. V shed 5 bases and J 4 bases; nucleotides not matched to a gene: 8. Germline V lookup: CDR1 SQVTM, CDR2 ANQGSEA. This chain's CDR3 is CSVPPGTGGSYGYTF. The CDR3 bases are TGCAGCGTTCCGCCCGGGACAGGGGGCAGCTATGGCTACACCTTC. The variable domain in full, completed from reference TRBV29-1 and TRBJ1-2, reads SAVISQKPSRDICQRGTSLTIQCQVDSQVTMMFWYRQQPGQSLTLIATANQGSEATYESGFVIDKFPISRPNLTFSTLTVSNMSPEDSSIYLCSVPPGTGGSYGYTFGSGTRLTVV.

The chain employs TRBV5-1 and TRBJ1-2, with D hard to call. The CDR3 runs to 12 residues. V gave up 5 bases and J gave up 4 bases, with 9 bases separating them. Germline CDR1 is SGHRS and CDR2 is YFSETQ. CDR3 amino acids: CASSESGYGYTF. CDR3 sequence (DNA): TGCGCCAGCAGTGAATCCGGCTATGGCTACACCTTC.

This chain links TRBV6-2 or TRBV6-3 with TRBJ2-5; 7 nucleotides align to TRBD2. This CDR3 is built from 16 residues. Germline assignment: CDR1 MNHEY and CDR2 SVGEGT. Unmatched junction bases numbered 10, after V lost 2 bases and J lost 4 bases. CDR3 DNA sequence: TGTGCCAGCAGTTACCCAGCGGGGCGCGTCGGAGAGACCCAGTACTTC. Its protein product is CASSYPAGRVGETQYF.

V usage is TRBV19 and J usage is TRBJ1-2; TRBD1 agrees at 8 bases. The CDR3 runs 17 residues. Trimming cost V 5 bases and J 5 bases; bases outside gene matches: 16. CDR1 is LNHDA and CDR2 is SQIVND in the germline V gene (reference sequence). The CDR3 protein is CASSAGTGISGWYGYTF. In nucleotides, the CDR3 is TGTGCCAGTAGTGCAGGGACAGGCATATCTGGTTGGTATGGCTACACCTTC.

The V gene is TRBV6-5, the J gene TRBJ2-1; D gene uncertain. This CDR3 is built from 13 residues. V was clipped by 10 bases and J by 1 base, with 11 bases between them. Germline assignment: CDR1 MNHEY and CDR2 SVGAGI. The CDR3 spells CATGFESYNEQFF. In nucleotides, the CDR3 is TGTGCCACCGGGTTCGAGTCCTACAATGAGCAGTTCTTC.

V and J are TRBV28 and TRBJ2-7; 7 bases match TRBD1. J gave up 2 bases and V 1 base, and 2 bases lay outside the gene matches. The CDR3 extends over 14 amino acids. Germline lookup yields CDR1 MDHEN and CDR2 SYDVKM. The CDR3 coding sequence is TGTGCCAGCAGTTTATTACAGGGGCCCTACGAGCAGTACTTC. It encodes CASSLLQGPYEQYF.

The CDR3 loop reads CASSSTRRPRALHF. DNA for the CDR3: TGTGCCAGCAGCTCGACTAGACGGCCTCGGGCCCTCCACTTT. This sequence joins TRBV11-1 and TRBJ1-6; D gene uncertain. Germline V gives CDR1 SGHAT, CDR2 FQDESV (reference sequence). This CDR3 comprises 14 residues. Trimming took 4 bases from V and 14 from J, leaving 18 bases between them. Full variable domain (outside the CDR3, taken from reference TRBV11-1 and TRBJ1-6): EAEVAQSPRYKITEKSQAVAFWCDPISGHATLYWYRQILGQGPELLVQFQDESVVDDSQLPKDRFSAERLKGVDSTLKIQPAELGDSAMYLCASSSTRRPRALHFGNGTRLTVT.

The CDR3 loop is CASSYTTGGREKLFF. In nucleotides, the CDR3 is TGTGCCAGCAGTTACACGACAGGGGGTCGCGAAAAACTGTTTTTT. The genes are TRBV6-5 and TRBJ1-4; the match to TRBD1 covers 9 bases. With 2 bases clipped from V and 8 bases from J, the junction kept 6 bases outside the gene matches. This CDR3 has 15 amino acids. CDR1 MNHEY and CDR2 SVGAGI come from the germline V gene.

This chain uses TRBV6-5 with TRBJ1-1, with 7 bases that match TRBD1. The CDR3 is 11 residues long. Germline trimming cut 10 bases from V and 4 bases from J; bases unmatched to any gene: 3. The V gene's germline CDR1 is MNHEY and CDR2 SVGAGI. The CDR3 nucleotides read TGTGCCACGGACAGGCGCACTGAAGCTTTCTTT. Translated: CATDRRTEAFF.

The rearrangement joins TRBV2 to TRBJ2-2; the D is unclear. CDR1 is SNHLY, CDR2 FYNNEI, per germline. V lost 8 bases and J 7 bases, leaving 17 bases between the germline ends. The length of the CDR3 is 14 residues. CDR3 protein: CASGGHRRDGELFF. CDR3 in DNA: TGTGCCAGCGGCGGCCATCGGCGCGACGGGGAGCTGTTTTTT.

J is TRBJ1-1 and V is TRBV6-1; tentatively, D is TRBD1 (5 bases). Germline loops: CDR1 MNHNS, CDR2 SASEGT. This CDR3 contains 19 residues. Deletions cut 2 bases from V and 0 bases from J, with 22 bases between. The CDR3 loop reads CASSENPRDWVPLNTEAFF. CDR3 sequence (DNA): TGTGCCAGCAGTGAAAACCCCAGGGACTGGGTGCCGCTGAACACTGAAGCTTTCTTT.

This chain links TRBV27 with TRBJ2-7, with unresolved D. CDR1 MNHEY and CDR2 SMNVEV come from the germline V gene (reference sequence). The CDR3 loop spans 14 amino acids. V was clipped by 10 bases and J by 9 bases, with 25 bases between them. CDR3 nucleotides: TGTGCCACGGCAGAAACAGTATTGGGTAAGGTGCAGTACTTC. Protein sequence: CATAETVLGKVQYF.

V gene TRBV28 combines with J gene TRBJ2-1, with 13 bases lining up with TRBD2. This CDR3 is built from 19 residues. With V trimmed by 6 bases and J by 7 bases, 18 bases remained unmatched. Germline V gives CDR1 MDHEN, CDR2 SYDVKM. The CDR3 is CASSTRGGGTSGIKNEQFF. CDR3 nucleotides: TGTGCCAGCAGCACAAGAGGGGGTGGGACTAGCGGGATCAAGAATGAGCAGTTCTTC.

The V gene is TRBV4-1, the J gene TRBJ2-3; a weak D match, TRBD1 (7 bases). Germline values: CDR1 MGHRA, CDR2 YSYEKL. V was trimmed by 2 bases and J by 3 bases, leaving 15 bases between them. The CDR3 extends over 16 amino acids. The CDR3 region is CASSQLQEGATDTQYF. CDR3 bases: TGCGCCAGCAGCCAACTTCAGGAGGGGGCGACAGATACGCAGTATTTT.

This sequence joins TRBV23-1 and TRBJ1-2, with 9 bases fitting TRBD1. TRBV23-1 is placed among ORFs of uncertain function. V gave up 2 bases and J gave up 2 bases; unmatched junction bases: 15. The CDR3 runs 19 residues. The CDR3 region has the DNA TGCGCCAGCAGTCAACCCGAAGGACAGGGGCTTTGGGCCAACTATGGCTACACCTTC. Its translation is CASSQPEGQGLWANYGYTF.

This clone occurred once. This rearrangement joins TRBV5-1 to TRBJ2-1; D possibly corresponds to TRBD1 (5 bases). The CDR3 loop spans 13 amino acids. V lost 1 base to trimming and J lost 9 bases, with 11 bases between them. The germline gives CDR1 SGHRS, CDR2 YFSETQ. The CDR3 bases are TGCGCCAGCAGCTTGAGACTTCAGGGTGAGCAGTTCTTC. This encodes CASSLRLQGEQFF.

The V call is TRBV19, the J call TRBJ2-1, with 14 bases identical to TRBD2. Germline V gene data show CDR1 as LNHDA and CDR2 as SQIVND (reference sequence). The J segment lost 1 base and the V segment lost 5 bases, leaving 10 bases of the junction unmatched. CDR3 length: 19 residues. The CDR3 protein is CASSVTGTSGSLSYNEQFF. The CDR3 coding sequence is TGTGCCAGTAGTGTTACCGGGACTAGCGGGAGTCTGTCCTACAATGAGCAGTTCTTC.

The chain links TRBV5-5 to TRBJ2-2, with 8 bases aligning to TRBD2. Unmatched junction bases numbered 3, after V lost 4 bases and J lost 7 bases. Germline CDR1 is SGHKS and CDR2 is YYEKEE (reference sequence). The CDR3 is made up of 13 amino acids. CDR3: CASSIGTSGELFF. Here the CDR3 DNA reads TGTGCCAGCAGCATAGGGACTAGCGGGGAGCTGTTTTTT.

The chain recombines TRBV7-8 with TRBJ2-7; no firm D call. This CDR3 region has 11 residues. Trimming stripped 2 bases from V and 3 bases from J, with 2 bases between. Per the germline V gene, CDR1 is SGHVS and CDR2 is FQNEAQ. CDR3 in DNA: TGTGCCAGCAGCTTATACTACGAGCAGTACTTC. Protein: CASSLYYEQYF.

The V and J genes are TRBV18 and TRBJ1-5; D gene unclear. Between the trimmed V and J ends, which lost 1 base and 0 bases, there was a span of 4 bases. The CDR3 sequence is 14 residues long. The V gene's germline CDR1 is KGHSH and CDR2 LQKENI. The CDR3 coding sequence is TGTGCCAGCTCACCACGCAGTAGCAATCAGCCCCAGCATTTT. The encoded protein is CASSPRSSNQPQHF.

The chain is built from TRBV11-3 and TRBJ2-3; 8 nucleotides align to TRBD2. This CDR3 comprises 17 residues. Germline loops: CDR1 SGHNT, CDR2 YENEEA. J lost 0 bases, V lost 1 base, and 6 bases had no gene match. The CDR3 DNA reads TGTGCCAGCAGCTTAGCTGGGGCGGGAGGAAGCACAGATACGCAGTATTTT. This translates into CASSLAGAGGSTDTQYF.

In its sample, this clone was seen a few times. The chain couples TRBV28 to TRBJ1-5; D ambiguous. The CDR3 sequence is 15 residues long. Trimming left V 1 base short and J 1 base short, with 8 bases between. Germline values: CDR1 MDHEN, CDR2 SYDVKM. As DNA, the CDR3 is TGTGCCAGCAGTTTATATCGAGGGAGCAATCAGCCCCAGCATTTT. It encodes CASSLYRGSNQPQHF. The full variable domain, its missing parts supplied by reference TRBV28 and TRBJ1-5, is DVKVTQSSRYLVKRTGEKVFLECVQDMDHENMFWYRQDPGLGLRLIYFSYDVKMKEKGDIPEGYSVSREKKERFSLILESASTNQTSMYLCASSLYRGSNQPQHFGDGTRLSIL.

V is TRBV27 and J is TRBJ2-7; D is possibly TRBD1 (6 bases). CDR1 and CDR2 (germline): MNHEY, SMNVEV (reference sequence). The CDR3 loop spans 13 amino acids. Trimming left V 2 bases short and J 3 bases short, with 8 bases between. CDR3 region: CASSLGGGYEQYF. In nucleotides, the CDR3 is TGTGCCAGCAGTTTAGGGGGCGGCTACGAGCAGTACTTC.

DNA of the CDR3: TGTGCCAGCAGCTTAGGGGGCAGGTCCTCCTACGAGCAGTACTTC. Translating it yields CASSLGGRSSYEQYF. The J gene is TRBJ2-7, the V gene TRBV11-2, with D possibly being TRBD1 (5 bases). The CDR3 is 15 amino acids. The V gene's germline CDR1 is SGHAT and CDR2 FQNNGV. Trimming took 1 base from V and 0 from J, leaving 10 bases between them.

In this sample, this clone turned up a few times. The V call is TRBV28, the J call TRBJ2-7; TRBD1 aligns across 8 bases. The CDR3 loop spans 13 amino acids. Germline V CDR1 and CDR2: MDHEN, SYDVKM. Trimming at V came to 5 bases and at J to 3 bases, leaving 3 bases not matched to a gene. CDR3 loop: CASSITGGYEQYF. The DNA for the CDR3 is TGTGCCAGCAGTATAACAGGGGGCTACGAGCAGTACTTC.

The J gene is TRBJ2-7, the V gene TRBV7-7; TRBD1 aligns across 7 bases. With 5 bases clipped from V and 2 bases from J, the junction kept 6 bases outside the gene matches. The germline gives CDR1 SSHAT, CDR2 FNYEAQ (reference sequence). CDR3 size: 14 residues. The CDR3 region has the DNA TGTGCCAGCAGCCCCTCCCAGGGGGCCTACGAGCAGTACTTC. Its translation is CASSPSQGAYEQYF.

This clone occurred once. The junction does not match germline at one end; this may be a read error. This chain joins TRBV19 and TRBJ2-5; TRBD1 matches at 7 bases. The CDR3 loop spans 12 amino acids. Germline CDR1 and CDR2: LNHDA and SQIVND (reference sequence). CDR3 amino acids: CATGQRQEAQYF. CDR3 DNA: TGTGCCACGGGACAGAGACAAGAGGCCCAGTACTTC.

This chain connects TRBV27 to TRBJ2-2; tentative D call: TRBD1 (6 bases). The germline gives CDR1 MNHEY, CDR2 SMNVEV (reference sequence). Trimming pared 6 bases from V and 3 bases from J, leaving 17 bases between. CDR3 size: 16 residues. The CDR3 is CASRSTGYSDTGELFF. CDR3 nucleotides: TGTGCCAGCAGATCCACAGGGTACAGTGACACCGGGGAGCTGTTTTTT.